This passage covers 9 T cell receptor beta chains from one sample sequenced in a study of blood T cell repertoires in COVID-19. The assay was immunoSEQ multiplex PCR, and TCRdb's table has in-frame clones only and misses some. The sample has 110,000 or so clones, less than 85% seen once; the top ten hold about 13%. What was sequenced was peripheral blood. These receptors came from a human donor in a cohort sampled during active COVID-19.

The rearrangement uses TRBV6-6 and TRBJ2-5, with a possible D match to TRBD2 (5 bases). CDR1 is MNHNY and CDR2 is SVGAGI in the germline V gene (reference sequence). The length of the CDR3 is 15 residues. Trimming left V 5 bases short and J 4 bases short, with 17 bases between. The CDR3 region has the DNA TGTGCCAGCAGTCCCTCCAGAATCGAGGGAGAGACCCAGTACTTC. Translated, it gives CASSPSRIEGETQYF.

The V and J genes are TRBV19 and TRBJ2-2, with a possible D match to TRBD1 (5 bases). This CDR3 contains 12 residues. Trimming took 10 bases from V and 7 from J, leaving 13 bases between them. Germline loops: CDR1 LNHDA, CDR2 SQIVND (reference sequence). For the CDR3, the DNA is TGTGCCACCAGGCAGGGCCACGGGGAGCTGTTTTTT. Residues: CATRQGHGELFF.

This sequence joins TRBV24-1 and TRBJ2-1, with 13 bases that match TRBD2. The CDR3 has 17 amino acids. The V gene's germline CDR1 is KGHDR and CDR2 SFDVKD. V was clipped by 3 bases and J by 6 bases; unmatched bases: 7. The CDR3 reads CATSDELAGGPINEQFF. The DNA of the CDR3 is TGTGCCACCAGTGATGAACTAGCGGGGGGGCCGATCAATGAGCAGTTCTTC.

The chain combines TRBV5-1 with TRBJ1-2, with D tentatively TRBD1 (6 bases). Germline V gene sequence: CDR1 SGHRS, CDR2 YFSETQ. The CDR3 extends over 15 amino acids. V lost 7 bases and J lost 5, with 21 bases in between. The CDR3 coding sequence is TGCGCCAGCCGACCGGAGCCGACAGGAAATTATGGCTACACCTTC. Its translation: CASRPEPTGNYGYTF.

CDR3 DNA sequence: TGTGCCAGCTCCGAAACTCGACACTTTGAAGCTTTCTTT. This sequence encodes CASSETRHFEAFF. The chain has TRBV18 and TRBJ1-1; no clear D gene. The CDR3 spans 13 residues. V was cut by 6 bases and J by 7 bases, with 15 bases left in between. The germline CDR1 and CDR2 sequences are KGHSH and LQKENI.

The chain employs TRBV6-5 and TRBJ1-1; TRBD1 matches 11 bases. CDR1 and CDR2 (germline): MNHEY, SVGAGI. The CDR3 extends over 15 amino acids. The ends lost 6 bases at V and 4 bases at J; junction bases unmatched: 7. In nucleotides, the CDR3 is TGTGCCAGCAGGACCGGGACAGGGGGATTCACTGAAGCTTTCTTT. The encoded protein is CASRTGTGGFTEAFF.

This chain links TRBV18 with TRBJ1-4; 10 nucleotides align to TRBD1. Germline V gene data show CDR1 as KGHSH and CDR2 as LQKENI. V trimming: 0 bases; J trimming: 8 bases; junction bases outside the gene matches: 3. The CDR3 totals 15 residues. As DNA, the CDR3 is TGTGCCAGCTCACCACCGGGACAGGGGAACGAAAAACTGTTTTTT. Amino acids: CASSPPGQGNEKLFF.

The rearrangement links TRBV18 to TRBJ1-5, with D maybe TRBD1 (6 bases). Per the germline V gene, CDR1 is KGHSH and CDR2 is LQKENI. The CDR3 extends over 16 amino acids. Trimming shortened V by 4 bases and J by 2 bases, and 15 bases separated the two germline ends. CDR3 amino acids: CASSLTGPDGNQPQHF. As DNA, the CDR3 is TGTGCCAGCTCACTTACAGGGCCTGATGGCAATCAGCCCCAGCATTTT.

The rearrangement uses TRBV4-1 and TRBJ1-1, with a weak D call TRBD1 (6 bases). The length of the CDR3 is 16 residues. In germline, CDR1 is MGHRA, CDR2 YSYEKL. With 0 bases removed from V and 1 base from J, the gap between germline ends came to 12 bases. The CDR3 coding sequence is TGCGCCAGCAGCCAAGATGGGGGGGGCGGGAACACTGAAGCTTTCTTT. Amino acid sequence: CASSQDGGGGNTEAFF.